This T cell receptor (beta chain) emerged from a study of cytomegalovirus exposure and HLA in healthy donors. 13 Jbeta primers and 60 Vbeta primers were used for the PCR. TCRdb keeps only in-frame clones here, not all; method: immunoSEQ multiplex PCR. The profile shows some 160,000 clones, approximately 81% of them singletons. The CDR3 totals 16 residues. Germline V lookup: CDR1 PRHDT, CDR2 FYEKMQ (reference sequence). J gave up 0 bases and V 4 bases, and 5 bases lay outside the gene matches. Sequenced: PBMCs. The chain is built from TRBV13 and TRBJ1-5, with 8 bases fitting TRBD1. The TCR was taken from a boy under 10 years old in good health and CMV-seronegative. The CDR3 sequence: CASSSGQDYSNQPQHF. CDR3 DNA: TGTGCCAGCAGCTCGGGACAGGACTATAGCAATCAGCCCCAGCATTTT.